This note documents a single T cell receptor (beta chain) sequence. Antigen: not known. The data stem from a study of post-analysis software for immune sequencing data. On the study more broadly: Relapsing-remitting, secondary progressive and progressive-relapsing forms of multiple sclerosis all featured among disease courses. Study findings and constraints: Relative to controls, patients with multiple sclerosis showed significantly lower normalized Chao1 diversity. Under the F measure, samples that were prepared in one batch clustered strongly together. Controls showed lower frequencies than patients for roughly five TRBV segments, and TRBV5-6, TRBV5-1 and TRBV20-1 were among these.

The CDR3 length is 14 residues. Germline lookup yields CDR1 SGHNT and CDR2 YYREEE (reference sequence). The library was made from cDNA and included unique molecular identifiers. Approximately 0.5 million cDNA molecules were recovered from an input of about 0.9 to 11 million T cells. In TCRdb, the PCR reads were re-called with MiXCR into one record per CDR3 protein. Of about 560,000 distinct CDR3 sequences listed, roughly two fifths were seen once; the top ten hold around 1.7%. This sequence originates from a girl aged 10 to 17 with multiple sclerosis. The chain carries TRBV5-4 and TRBJ2-7; TRBD2 matches 8 bases. The J call is doubtful: the DNA matches TRBJ2-5 better. Sequenced input: blood. CDR3 loop: CASSSGTRRETQYF. The CDR3 DNA reads as TGTGCCAGCAGCTCTGGGACTAGGAGGGAGACCCAGTACTTC.